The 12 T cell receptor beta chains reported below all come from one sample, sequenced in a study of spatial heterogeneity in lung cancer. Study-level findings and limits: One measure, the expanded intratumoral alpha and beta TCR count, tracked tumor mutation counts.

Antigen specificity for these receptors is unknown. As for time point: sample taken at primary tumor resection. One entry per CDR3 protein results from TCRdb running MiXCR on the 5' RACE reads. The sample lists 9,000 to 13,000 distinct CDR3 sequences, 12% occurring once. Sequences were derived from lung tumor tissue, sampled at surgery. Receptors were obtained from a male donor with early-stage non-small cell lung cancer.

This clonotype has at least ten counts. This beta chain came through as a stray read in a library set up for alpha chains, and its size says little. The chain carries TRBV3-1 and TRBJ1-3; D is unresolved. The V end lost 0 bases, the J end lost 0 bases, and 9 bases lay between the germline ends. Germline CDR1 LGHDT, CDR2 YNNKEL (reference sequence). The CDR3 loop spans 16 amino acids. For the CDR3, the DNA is TGTGCCAGCAGCCAAGAGCTAACGGTCTCTGGAAACACCATATATTTT. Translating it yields CASSQELTVSGNTIYF. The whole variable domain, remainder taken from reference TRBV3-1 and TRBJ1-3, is DTAVSQTPKYLVTQMGNDKSIKCEQNLGHDTMYWYKQDSKKFLKIMFSYNNKELIINETVPNRFSPKSPDKAHLNLHINSLELGDSAVYFCASSQELTVSGNTIYFGEGSWLTVV.

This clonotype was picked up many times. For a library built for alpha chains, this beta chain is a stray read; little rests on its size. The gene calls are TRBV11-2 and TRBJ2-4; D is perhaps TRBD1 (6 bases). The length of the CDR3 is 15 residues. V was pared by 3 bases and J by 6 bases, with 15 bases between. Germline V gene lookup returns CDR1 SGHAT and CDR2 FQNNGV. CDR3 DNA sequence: TGTGCCAGCAGCTTGACTCCCGGGACACCAAACATTCAGTACTTC. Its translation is CASSLTPGTPNIQYF.

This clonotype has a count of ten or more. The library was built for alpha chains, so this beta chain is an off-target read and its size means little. The CDR3 reads CASSLGPVIQETQYF. The DNA for the CDR3 is TGTGCCAGCAGCTTGGGGCCAGTAATCCAAGAGACCCAGTACTTC. The chain joins TRBV5-6 to TRBJ2-5; D gene uncertain. Germline-derived CDR1 and CDR2 are SGHDT and YYEEEE. This CDR3 spans 15 amino acids. Trimming removed 0 bases at V and 1 base at J, with 10 bases between.

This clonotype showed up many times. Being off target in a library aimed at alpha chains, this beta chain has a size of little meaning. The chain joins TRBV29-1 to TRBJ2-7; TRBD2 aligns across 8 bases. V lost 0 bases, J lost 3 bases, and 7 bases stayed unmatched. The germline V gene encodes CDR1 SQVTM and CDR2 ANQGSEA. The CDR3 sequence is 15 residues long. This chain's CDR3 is CSVEDLREGLYEQYF. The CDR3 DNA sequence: TGCAGCGTTGAAGATCTTCGGGAGGGCCTCTACGAGCAGTACTTC.

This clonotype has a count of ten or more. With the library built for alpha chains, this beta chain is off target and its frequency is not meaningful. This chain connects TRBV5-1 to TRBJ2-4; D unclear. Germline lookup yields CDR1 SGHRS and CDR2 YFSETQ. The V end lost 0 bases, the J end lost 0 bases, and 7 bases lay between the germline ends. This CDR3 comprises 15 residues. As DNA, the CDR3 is TGCGCCAGCAGCTTGGCCACGGTAGCCAAAAACATTCAGTACTTC. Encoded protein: CASSLATVAKNIQYF.

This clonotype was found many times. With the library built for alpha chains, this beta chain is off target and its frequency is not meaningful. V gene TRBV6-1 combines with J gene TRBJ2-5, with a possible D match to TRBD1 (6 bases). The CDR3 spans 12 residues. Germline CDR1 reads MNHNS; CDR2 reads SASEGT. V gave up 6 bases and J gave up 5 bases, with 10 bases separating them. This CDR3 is CASRLRGETQYF. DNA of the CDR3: TGTGCCAGCAGGCTCAGGGGTGAGACCCAGTACTTC.

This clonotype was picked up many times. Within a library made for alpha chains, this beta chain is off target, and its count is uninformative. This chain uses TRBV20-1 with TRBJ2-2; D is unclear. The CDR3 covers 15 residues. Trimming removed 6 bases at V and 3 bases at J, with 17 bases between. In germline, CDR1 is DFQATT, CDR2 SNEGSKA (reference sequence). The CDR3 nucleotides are TGCAGTGCCATCCCCCGAGGTCGGGACACCGGGGAGCTGTTTTTT. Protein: CSAIPRGRDTGELFF.

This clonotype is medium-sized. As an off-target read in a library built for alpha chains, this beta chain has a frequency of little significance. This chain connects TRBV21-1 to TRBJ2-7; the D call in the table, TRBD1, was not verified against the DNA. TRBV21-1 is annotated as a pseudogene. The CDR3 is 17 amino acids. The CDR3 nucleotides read TGTGCCAGCAGCCAGCAGACGGACAGGGGGCCTTCCCTACGTCGGTACTTC. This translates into CASSQQTDRGPSLRRYF.

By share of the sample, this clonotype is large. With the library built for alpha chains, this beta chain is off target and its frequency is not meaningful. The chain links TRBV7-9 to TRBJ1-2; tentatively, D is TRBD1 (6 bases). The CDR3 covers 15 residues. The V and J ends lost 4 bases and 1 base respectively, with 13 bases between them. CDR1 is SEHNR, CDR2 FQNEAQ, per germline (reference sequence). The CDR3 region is CASSSTRQDNYGYTF. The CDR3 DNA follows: TGTGCCAGCAGCTCGACCCGACAGGATAACTATGGCTACACCTTC.

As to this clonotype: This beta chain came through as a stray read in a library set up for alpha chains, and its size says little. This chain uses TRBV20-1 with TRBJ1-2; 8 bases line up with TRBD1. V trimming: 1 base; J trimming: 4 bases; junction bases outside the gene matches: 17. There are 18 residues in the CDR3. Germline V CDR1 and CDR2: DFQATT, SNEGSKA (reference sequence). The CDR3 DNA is TGCAGTGCTAGAGCCCCCGGTTCTTACGGACAGGGAGGCTATGGCTACACCTTC. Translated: CSARAPGSYGQGGYGYTF.

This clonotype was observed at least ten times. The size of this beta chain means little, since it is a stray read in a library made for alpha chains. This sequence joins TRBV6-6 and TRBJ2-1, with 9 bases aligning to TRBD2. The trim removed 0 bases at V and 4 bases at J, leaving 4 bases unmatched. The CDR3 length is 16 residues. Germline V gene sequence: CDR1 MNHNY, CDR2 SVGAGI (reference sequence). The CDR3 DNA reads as TGTGCCAGCAGTTACTCGACTGGACTAGCGTACAATGAGCAGTTCTTC. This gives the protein CASSYSTGLAYNEQFF.

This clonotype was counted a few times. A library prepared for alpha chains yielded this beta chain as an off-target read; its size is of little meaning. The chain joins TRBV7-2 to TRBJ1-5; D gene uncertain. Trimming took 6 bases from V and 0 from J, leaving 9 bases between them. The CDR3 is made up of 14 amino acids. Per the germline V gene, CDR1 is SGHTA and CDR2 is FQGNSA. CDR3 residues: CASSSQYSNQPQHF. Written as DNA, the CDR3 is TGTGCCAGCAGTTCACAGTATAGCAATCAGCCCCAGCATTTT.